This T cell receptor (beta chain) was observed in a study of tumor-infiltrating lymphocytes in primary liver carcinoma. Study at large: Sample yields of productive TCRbeta reads, ranging from roughly 3.65 to 8 million, were similar across tissue types.

Study outcomes and limitations: Against blood, tumors held a significantly higher top-250-clone fraction (p = 0.039). Overlap in tumor-adjacent and tumor-blood pairs fell below that of tumor region pairs.

In the case of this clonotype: The antigen remains undetermined. An end of the junction differs from the germline gene, which may be a read error.

The CDR3 extends over 17 amino acids. Germline V gene lookup returns CDR1 SGHDT and CDR2 YYEEEE. The investigators made TCR beta cDNA from about 500 ng total RNA, using a constant-region primer. Modified slightly, ARM-PCR produced TCR beta libraries over three nested multiplex PCR rounds. Each of the first two PCR rounds ran roughly 9 cycles with TRBV1-TRBV30 forward and C-beta reverse primers. Each CDR3 protein is one row after TCRdb ran MiXCR on the multiplex PCR reads. This table has fewer than 85,000 distinct CDR3 sequences, 69% appearing once. Co-extracting RNA and DNA was done with about 18-33 mg of unsorted bulk tissue as input. Patients underwent surgical resection for primary liver carcinoma.

The receptor was derived from a man aged 40-55 years with primary liver carcinoma and hepatitis B virus infection. The sequenced material came from tumor-adjacent normal liver tissue. The chain has TRBV5-6 and TRBJ2-7; a possible D gene is TRBD2 (6 bases). The DNA for the CDR3 is TGTGCCAGTAGCTTGGCCCGGGGGAAAAGCGTATCCTACGAGCAGTACTTC. Protein sequence: CASSLARGKSVSYEQYF.